One and the same sample provided the 8 T cell receptor beta chains below, sequenced in a study of CD8 T cells in ankylosing spondylitis. Study-wide results and caveats: A TCR beta motif made of eight highly homologous variants seemed typical of ankylosing spondylitis blood.

TCRdb reanalysed the 5' RACE reads using MiXCR and keeps one entry per CDR3 protein. Among under 950,000 distinct CDR3 sequences, under 20% were seen once, and the ten largest hold approximately 18%. Their antigens remain unidentified. Input material: blood, either unsorted or a sorted T cell fraction (not recorded which). Receptors were obtained from a male donor with ankylosing spondylitis.

This clonotype was seen many times. The chain recombines TRBV12-3 or TRBV12-4 with TRBJ1-5, with D possibly being TRBD1 (5 bases). This CDR3 region has 14 residues. Trimming took 2 bases from V and 7 from J, leaving 12 bases between them. CDR3: CASSLKAGPQPQHF. The CDR3 DNA sequence: TGTGCCAGCAGTTTAAAGGCGGGGCCACAGCCCCAGCATTTT.

This clonotype was detected a few times. V is TRBV27 and J is TRBJ2-1; 9 bases are a match to TRBD1. After removal of 2 bases from V and 6 bases from J, the junction contained 5 bases not matched to a gene. The CDR3 covers 15 residues. The V gene's germline CDR1 is MNHEY and CDR2 SMNVEV (reference sequence). CDR3 bases: TGTGCCAGCAGTTTAGGGACAGGGACCTTCAATGAGCAGTTCTTC. It yields the protein CASSLGTGTFNEQFF.

The chain joins TRBV12-3 or TRBV12-4 to TRBJ1-5, with a possible D match to TRBD1 (5 bases). The CDR3 is 16 amino acids. Trimming removed 6 bases from V and 2 bases from J, with 17 bases in between. CDR3 DNA: TGTGCCAGCAGCCCCGACAGACCCGGGGGCAATCAGCCCCAGCATTTT. Amino acid sequence: CASSPDRPGGNQPQHF.

This clonotype occurred a few times. The V gene is TRBV19, the J gene TRBJ2-1; D gene ambiguous. The length of the CDR3 is 16 residues. Trimming removed 5 bases from V and 0 bases from J, with 14 bases in between. The V gene's germline CDR1 is LNHDA and CDR2 SQIVND (reference sequence). The CDR3 reads CASSLYSESSYNEQFF. The CDR3 nucleotides read TGTGCCAGTAGTCTCTACTCAGAGAGCTCCTACAATGAGCAGTTCTTC.

This clonotype showed up many times. The chain uses TRBV10-3 and TRBJ2-3; D unresolved. Looked up from germline, CDR1 is ENHRY and CDR2 is SYGVKD. V lost 6 bases and J 11 bases, leaving 15 bases between the germline ends. The CDR3 consists of 12 residues. The CDR3 here is CAISKLGKMQYF. In DNA, the CDR3 is TGTGCCATCAGCAAATTGGGAAAAATGCAGTATTTT.

The chain combines TRBV6-1 with TRBJ1-2; maybe TRBD1 (5 bases). The V gene lost 1 base and the J gene lost 1 base, with 7 bases spanning the gap. Germline V gene sequence: CDR1 MNHNS, CDR2 SASEGT. This CDR3 region has 14 residues. CDR3 sequence (DNA): TGTGCCAGCAGTGAAGTTGGGGGTAACTATGGCTACACCTTC. It specifies CASSEVGGNYGYTF.

This clonotype was counted many times. CDR3 amino acids: CSARRGEGGQPQHF. CDR3 sequence (DNA): TGCAGTGCTAGAAGGGGGGAGGGGGGACAGCCCCAGCATTTT. The V and J genes are TRBV20-1 and TRBJ1-5, with D possibly TRBD1 on 6 matching bases. Per germline, CDR1 DFQATT and CDR2 SNEGSKA (reference sequence). The CDR3 spans 14 residues. The ends were cut back, 2 bases at V and 7 bases at J, with 15 bases in the middle.

V is TRBV6-5 and J is TRBJ1-6; 7 nucleotides match TRBD1. Germline trimming cut 0 bases from V and 8 bases from J; bases unmatched to any gene: 4. From germline, CDR1 is MNHEY and CDR2 SVGAGI. The CDR3 consists of 15 residues. CDR3 amino acids: CASSYSEGAYSPLHF. CDR3 coding DNA: TGTGCCAGCAGTTACTCGGAGGGGGCATATTCACCCCTCCACTTT.